The source of this T cell receptor (beta chain) is a study of metastatic and nonmetastatic thyroid tumors. Trimming pared 9 bases from V and 1 base from J, leaving 18 bases between. Per germline, CDR1 MDHEN and CDR2 SYDVKM. The CDR3 covers 15 residues. Treatment of any kind had been given to no patient before thyroid surgery. TCRdb used MiXCR to call clones anew from the PCR reads. This table holds tens of thousands of clones, around 13% found once. The genes are TRBV28 and TRBJ1-1, with unresolved D. The specimen sequenced was blood. This TCR was sampled from a female donor with papillary thyroid cancer or a benign thyroid nodule (not recorded which). Some clones in this sample may be carry-over from other donors' samples. CDR3 protein: CASKFINVQNTEAFF. The CDR3 DNA reads TGTGCCAGTAAGTTTATCAATGTCCAGAACACTGAAGCTTTCTTT. Filled out from reference TRBV28 and TRBJ1-1, the complete variable domain reads DVKVTQSSRYLVKRTGEKVFLECVQDMDHENMFWYRQDPGLGLRLIYFSYDVKMKEKGDIPEGYSVSREKKERFSLILESASTNQTSMYLCASKFINVQNTEAFFGQGTRLTVV.